A selection of T cell receptor beta chains follows, all from one sample in a study of cytomegalovirus exposure and HLA in healthy donors. Sequenced by immunoSEQ multiplex PCR; TCRdb stores in-frame clones only, minus some. The repertoire has about 180,000 clones, just under 80% of them found once; the top ten carry roughly 1.3%. The sequencing sample was made of PBMCs. These receptor sequences come from a man younger than 45 in good health and CMV-seronegative. The CDR3 runs from the conserved cysteine through the conserved F or W. The D gene is left open where the match is weak. Not every row has a clone size; where given, it reads once, few, many or a size class.

CASRHSSGRARLGETQYF TGTGCCAGCAGGCATTCTAGCGGGAGGGCCAGACTGGGGGAGACCCAGTACTTC TRBD2 TRBJ2-5 TRBV28 -
CASSSRTSGVHTDTQYF TGTGCCAGCAGCTCAAGGACTAGCGGAGTCCACACAGATACGCAGTATTTT TRBD2 TRBJ2-3 TRBV5-4 -
CASSYVQGQNEKLFF TGTGCCAGCAGTTACGTACAGGGGCAAAATGAAAAACTGTTTTTT TRBD1 TRBJ1-4 TRBV6-6 -
CASSEVGGTAGREKLFF TGTGCCAGCAGTGAAGTCGGAGGGACCGCCGGGAGAGAAAAACTGTTTTTT - TRBJ1-4 TRBV25-1 -
CASSPRQGSTEAFF TGTGCCAGCTCACCTAGACAGGGAAGCACTGAAGCTTTCTTT TRBD1 TRBJ1-1 TRBV18 -
CASGEGTGSHNEQFF TGTGCCAGCGGCGAGGGGACAGGGTCCCACAATGAGCAGTTCTTC TRBD1 TRBJ2-1 TRBV6-5 -
CASSRTNLRDSSGNTIYF TGTGCCAGCTCACGGACCAACCTCCGGGACAGCTCTGGAAACACCATATATTTT TRBD1 TRBJ1-3 TRBV18 -
CASAAGVQNEKLFF TGCGCCAGCGCGGCGGGTGTACAGAATGAAAAACTGTTTTTT - TRBJ1-4 TRBV4-1 once
CASSNYLDNYEQYF TGTGCCAGCAGTAATTATTTGGACAACTACGAGCAGTACTTC - TRBJ2-7 TRBV7-2 few
CASTYTAGVYSGELFF TGTGCCAGCACCTATACGGCAGGGGTATATTCCGGGGAGCTGTTTTTT - TRBJ2-2 TRBV5-6 -
CASSKGLAPYEQYF TGTGCCAGTAGTAAGGGACTAGCCCCCTACGAGCAGTACTTC TRBD2 TRBJ2-7 TRBV19 -
CASSFGSQETQYF TGTGCCAGCAGCTTCGGTAGTCAAGAGACCCAGTACTTC - TRBJ2-5 TRBV5-6 -
CASSLVGVYEQYF TGTGCCAGCAGCTTAGTAGGGGTTTACGAGCAGTACTTC - TRBJ2-7 TRBV7-8 -
CASSQTGLNNEAFF TGTGCCAGCAGCCAAACAGGGCTCAATAATGAAGCTTTCTTT - TRBJ1-1 TRBV7-6 -
CASSFEGGPDTQYF TGTGCCAGCAGTTTCGAGGGAGGGCCGGATACGCAGTATTTT TRBD2 TRBJ2-3 TRBV27 -
CASSLRDSYEQYF TGTGCCAGCAGCTTGAGGGACTCCTACGAGCAGTACTTC - TRBJ2-7 TRBV11-1 -
CASSSGQGYEQYF TGTGCCAGCAGTTCAGGACAGGGCTACGAGCAGTACTTC TRBD1 TRBJ2-7 TRBV27 -
CASSYRVSGNTIYF TGTGCCAGCAGTTACAGGGTATCTGGAAACACCATATATTTT - TRBJ1-3 TRBV28 -
CASSQLAGVINEQFF TGTGCCAGCAGCCAGCTAGCGGGAGTGATCAACGAGCAGTTCTTC TRBD2 TRBJ2-1 TRBV9 -
CASSTGLAGAKLRRAQYF TGTGCCAGTAGTACAGGACTAGCGGGGGCCAAATTGCGGCGTGCGCAGTATTTT TRBD2 TRBJ2-3 TRBV19 few
CASSPSVPSGGISHEQYF TGTGCCAGCAGCCCTTCGGTCCCAAGTGGGGGGATATCCCACGAGCAGTACTTC - TRBJ2-7 TRBV7-2 -
CASSPGSIPENVQYF TGTGCCAGTAGCCCCGGTTCGATACCCGAAAATGTGCAGTACTTC - TRBJ2-7 TRBV19 -
CASSPRTSGSKDTQYF TGTGCCAGCTCACCAAGGACTAGCGGAAGTAAAGATACGCAGTATTTT TRBD2 TRBJ2-3 TRBV18 -
CASSLTGGVETQYF TGTGCCAGCAGTTTAACAGGGGGCGTGGAGACCCAGTACTTC TRBD1 TRBJ2-5 TRBV7-2 -
CASSLTTGDSQPQHF TGCGCCAGCAGCTTGACAACAGGGGACTCTCAGCCCCAGCATTTT TRBD1 TRBJ1-5 TRBV5-1 -
CSVNGQGGLWNTEAFF TGCAGCGTCAACGGACAGGGCGGACTTTGGAACACTGAAGCTTTCTTT TRBD1 TRBJ1-1 TRBV29-1 once
CASSFYTRENYEQYF TGTGCCAGCAGCTTTTACACCCGGGAGAACTACGAGCAGTACTTC - TRBJ2-7 TRBV5-6 -
CASSPLATSTDTQYF TGTGCCAGCAGCCCACTAGCGACTAGCACAGATACGCAGTATTTT TRBD2 TRBJ2-3 TRBV6-5 once
CASSLRTSVYNEQFF TGTGCCAGCAGCTTGCGGACTAGCGTTTACAATGAGCAGTTCTTC TRBD2 TRBJ2-1 TRBV7-3 -
CASSPGLSQPQHF TGTGCCAGCAGCCCGGGACTTTCGCAGCCCCAGCATTTT - TRBJ1-5 TRBV7-2 -
CASSYSHRSSTDTQYF TGTGCCAGCAGTTACTCGCACAGGTCAAGCACAGATACGCAGTATTTT - TRBJ2-3 TRBV6-5 -
CASSLTPNYEQYF TGTGCCAGCAGTTTAACACCAAACTACGAGCAGTACTTC - TRBJ2-7 TRBV28 -
CASSFPLSYNEQFF TGTGCCAGCAGTTTTCCCCTTTCCTACAATGAGCAGTTCTTC - TRBJ2-1 TRBV6-6 -
CASSVNPTGSGTEAFF TGTGCCAGCAGCGTAAACCCCACAGGGTCGGGCACTGAAGCTTTCTTT - TRBJ1-1 TRBV13 -
CASSLHRENTEAFF TGTGCCAGCAGTTTGCACAGAGAGAACACTGAAGCTTTCTTT - TRBJ1-1 TRBV28 -
CASSQKGDRPQHF TGTGCCAGCAGCCAAAAGGGGGACCGGCCCCAGCATTTT - TRBJ1-5 TRBV27 few
CASSLGETQYF TGTGCCAGCAGCTTGGGCGAGACCCAGTACTTC - TRBJ2-5 TRBV11-2 few
CASSSLGGVAYEQYF TGTGCCAGCAGCTCCCTGGGGGGTGTTGCCTACGAGCAGTACTTC - TRBJ2-7 TRBV7-8 -
CAWSVGLQETQYF TGTGCCTGGAGTGTTGGGCTTCAAGAGACCCAGTACTTC - TRBJ2-5 TRBV30 -
CASSTPPGGGEKLFF TGTGCCAGCAGCACCCCTCCGGGAGGGGGAGAAAAACTGTTTTTT - TRBJ1-4 TRBV28 -
CASSYRTGARNTEAFF TGTGCCAGCAGTTACAGGACAGGTGCGAGGAACACTGAAGCTTTCTTT TRBD1 TRBJ1-1 TRBV6-5 -
CASSLGPISAGELFF TGCGCCAGCAGCTTGGGTCCGATATCGGCCGGGGAGCTGTTTTTT - TRBJ2-2 TRBV5-1 -
CASSICRDEQFF TGTGCCAGCAGCATTTGCAGGGATGAGCAGTTCTTC - TRBJ2-1 TRBV21-1 -
CASSTPGQGYNEQFF TGTGCCAGCAGCACACCGGGACAGGGTTACAATGAGCAGTTCTTC TRBD1 TRBJ2-1 TRBV11-2 -
CASSLVGQSFSGANVLTF TGTGCCAGCAGCTTAGTGGGACAGTCATTCTCTGGGGCCAACGTCCTGACTTTC TRBD1 TRBJ2-6 TRBV11-2 -